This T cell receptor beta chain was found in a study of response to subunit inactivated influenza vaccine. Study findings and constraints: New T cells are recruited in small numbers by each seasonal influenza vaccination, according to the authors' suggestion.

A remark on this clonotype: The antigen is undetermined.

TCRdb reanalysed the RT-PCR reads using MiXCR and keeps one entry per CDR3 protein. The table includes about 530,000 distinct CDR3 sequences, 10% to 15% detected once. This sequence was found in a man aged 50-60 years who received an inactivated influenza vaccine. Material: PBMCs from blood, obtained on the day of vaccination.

The CDR3 DNA follows: TGCAGTGCTACCGGGACTACTGACTCCGAGCAGTACTTC. It yields the protein CSATGTTDSEQYF. The chain joins TRBV20-1 to TRBJ2-7, with TRBD2 identical over 7 bases. Losses at the gene ends were 4 bases for V and 6 bases for J; bases not matched to a gene: 9. Germline CDR1 and CDR2: DFQATT and SNEGSKA (reference sequence). The CDR3 spans 13 residues.